The next 27 T cell receptor beta chains were all read from a single sample in a study of OX40 agonist ivuxolimab in advanced cancers. Library preparation used the immunoSEQ multiplex PCR assay. TCRdb carries this immuneACCESS record with in-frame sequences only. Its versions omit some clonotypes, under half of them owing to an unresolved V gene in the studies checked, with the rest unexplained. For this sample the table gives over 35,000 clones, of which about 89% were detected only once. The ten biggest clones cover approximately 10% of the sample. The sample here was CD4+ or CD8+ T cells sorted from blood, taken in a trial of the OX40 agonist ivuxolimab. The receptor set was obtained from an adult with an advanced solid tumor such as melanoma, head and neck, liver or kidney cancer.

This chain links TRBV15 with TRBJ2-2, with D possibly TRBD2 on 7 matching bases. The CDR3 runs 17 residues. Germline-derived CDR1 and CDR2 are LNHNV and YYDKDF (reference sequence). The germline V and J ends were trimmed by 4 bases and 3 bases, with 18 bases remaining between them. The CDR3 is CATSTEGGREYTGELFF. DNA of the CDR3: TGTGCCACCAGCACTGAGGGGGGGCGGGAGTACACCGGGGAGCTGTTTTTT.

The chain is built from TRBV7-2 and TRBJ2-7, with 10 bases matching TRBD2. CDR3 size: 14 residues. With 5 bases clipped from V and 7 bases from J, the junction kept 8 bases outside the gene matches. The germline gives CDR1 SGHTA, CDR2 FQGNSA. In DNA form, the CDR3 reads TGTGCCAGCAGCCCGGGACTAGCGAATGGAGAGCAGTACTTC. This encodes CASSPGLANGEQYF.

The table lists this clone with a few counts. CDR3 region: CASSLEVRNYEQYF. CDR3 DNA sequence: TGTGCCAGCAGCTTAGAGGTCAGAAACTACGAGCAGTACTTC. The chain joins TRBV7-6 to TRBJ2-7, with D unclear. Germline loops: CDR1 SGHVS, CDR2 FNYEAQ. The CDR3 contains 14 residues. Trimming shortened V by 1 base and J by 3 bases, and 10 bases separated the two germline ends.

V and J are TRBV20-1 and TRBJ2-7; tentative D call: TRBD2 (5 bases). The CDR3 consists of 11 residues. Germline CDR1 and CDR2: DFQATT and SNEGSKA (reference sequence). The ends were cut back, 6 bases at V and 6 bases at J, with 12 bases in the middle. The DNA for the CDR3 is TGCAGTGCCCCGGGGTTTGGCGAGCAGTACTTC. Translation: CSAPGFGEQYF.

The gene calls are TRBV9 and TRBJ1-4; 8 bases fit TRBD1. Trimming at V came to 0 bases and at J to 7 bases, leaving 5 bases not matched to a gene. CDR3 length: 15 amino acids. Germline CDR1 SGDLS, CDR2 YYNGEE. DNA for the CDR3: TGTGCCAGCAGCGTAGCGGACAGGGCAGGTGAAAAACTGTTTTTT. Translated: CASSVADRAGEKLFF.

V and J are TRBV5-6 and TRBJ1-1; TRBD1 is a possible D gene (5 bases). The CDR3 is 14 residues long. Trimming removed 4 bases from V and 8 bases from J, with 18 bases in between. Germline V gene lookup returns CDR1 SGHDT and CDR2 YYEEEE. The CDR3, as DNA: TGTGCCAGCAGCGGGATCGGAGGGGTTGGGGAAGCTTTCTTT. This translates into CASSGIGGVGEAFF.

The V gene is TRBV7-9, the J gene TRBJ2-1; D is unclear. Trimming pared 2 bases from V and 15 bases from J, leaving 11 bases between. This CDR3 has 11 residues. The germline V gene has CDR1 SEHNR and CDR2 FQNEAQ (reference sequence). The CDR3 DNA follows: TGTGCCAGCAGCTTAAGTCAGGATCGGTTCTTC. This sequence encodes CASSLSQDRFF.

The chain recombines TRBV4-3 with TRBJ2-7; maybe TRBD1 (6 bases). The CDR3 totals 15 residues. CDR1 LGHNA and CDR2 YSLEER come from the germline V gene. Trimming stripped 3 bases from V and 3 bases from J, with 15 bases between. The CDR3 region has the DNA TGCGCCAGCAGCCAGGAGCTTCGGGACATCTACGAGCAGTACTTC. Amino acids: CASSQELRDIYEQYF.

This clone was detected only once. The chain employs TRBV19 and TRBJ1-6; TRBD1 agrees at 11 bases. CDR3 length equals 15 residues. CDR1 and CDR2 from the germline V gene are LNHDA and SQIVND (reference sequence). V was pared by 2 bases and J by 9 bases, with 3 bases of the junction left unmatched. CDR3 sequence (DNA): TGTGCCAGTAGTATAACTGGGACAGGGGGTTCACCCCTCCACTTT. It translates to CASSITGTGGSPLHF.

The CDR3 bases are TGTGCCAGCAGCTTAGTAGGGCGGCGTAACACTGAAGCTTTCTTT. This encodes CASSLVGRRNTEAFF. This chain uses TRBV7-9 with TRBJ1-1; D remains unclear. CDR3 length equals 15 residues. Trimming removed 1 base from V and 2 bases from J, with 11 bases in between. Germline V gene data show CDR1 as SEHNR and CDR2 as FQNEAQ (reference sequence).

The gene calls are TRBV6-5 and TRBJ2-5, with 15 bases identical to TRBD2. The CDR3 is 15 residues long. Germline assignment: CDR1 MNHEY and CDR2 SVGAGI. V lost 2 bases and J lost 7; bases outside the gene matches: 2. The CDR3 coding sequence is TGTGCCAGCAGTTACGGGGGACTAGCGGGAGGGACCCAGTACTTC. Translating gives CASSYGGLAGGTQYF.

V gene TRBV28 combines with J gene TRBJ2-1; D unresolved. Germline assignment: CDR1 MDHEN and CDR2 SYDVKM. CDR3 length: 11 residues. V lost 7 bases and J 9 bases, leaving 10 bases between the germline ends. The CDR3 is CASNERSEQFF. The CDR3, as DNA: TGTGCCAGCAACGAAAGGTCTGAGCAGTTCTTC.

This chain connects TRBV7-8 to TRBJ1-4; unclear D gene. V was pared by 4 bases and J by 5 bases, with 14 bases between. This CDR3 region has 15 residues. CDR1 and CDR2 from the germline V gene are SGHVS and FQNEAQ. This CDR3 is CASSWTDSLNEKLFF. CDR3 nucleotides: TGTGCCAGCAGCTGGACGGATTCACTAAATGAAAAACTGTTTTTT.

The J gene is TRBJ1-2, the V gene TRBV5-4; 9 nucleotides align to TRBD1. The CDR3 length is 14 residues. Losses at the gene ends were 3 bases for V and 6 bases for J; bases not matched to a gene: 6. Germline CDR1 reads SGHNT; CDR2 reads YYREEE (reference sequence). The CDR3 DNA reads as TGTGCCAGCAGCTCACAGGGGGCAGGCAATGGCTACACCTTC. Residues: CASSSQGAGNGYTF.

The rearrangement joins TRBV13 to TRBJ2-1, with TRBD1 identical over 9 bases. The ends lost 5 bases at V and 7 bases at J; junction bases unmatched: 12. The CDR3 is 16 residues long. Germline V gene lookup returns CDR1 PRHDT and CDR2 FYEKMQ (reference sequence). The CDR3 here is CASSSYPGQGRNEQFF. In nucleotides, the CDR3 is TGTGCCAGCAGCAGCTACCCGGGACAGGGACGGAATGAGCAGTTCTTC. The full variable domain, with the rest looked up from reference TRBV13 and TRBJ2-1, is AAGVIQSPRHLIKEKRETATLKCYPIPRHDTVYWYQQGPGQDPQFLISFYEKMQSDKGSIPDRFSAQQFSDYHSELNMSSLELGDSALYFCASSSYPGQGRNEQFFGPGTRLTVL.

The chain recombines TRBV7-3 with TRBJ2-1, with D perhaps matching TRBD1 (6 bases). Trimming left V 5 bases short and J 8 bases short, with 13 bases between. Per germline, CDR1 SGHTA and CDR2 FQGTGA. This CDR3 spans 13 amino acids. CDR3 nucleotide sequence: TGTGCCAGCAGCGATTCACAGGGCGATGAGCAGTTCTTC. This encodes CASSDSQGDEQFF. The variable domain in full, completed from reference TRBV7-3 and TRBJ2-1, reads GAGVSQTPSNKVTEKGKYVELRCDPISGHTALYWYRQSLGQGPEFLIYFQGTGAADDSGLPNDRFFAVRPEGSVSTLKIQRTERGDSAVYLCASSDSQGDEQFFGPGTRLTVL.

This clone was counted once. The chain couples TRBV5-1 to TRBJ1-5, with D possibly being TRBD1 (5 bases). Between the trimmed V and J ends, which lost 5 bases and 2 bases, there was a span of 5 bases. Per the germline V gene, CDR1 is SGHRS and CDR2 is YFSETQ. The CDR3 totals 12 residues. CDR3 bases: TGCGCCAGCAGGGGGGGCAATCAGCCCCAGCATTTT. The encoded protein is CASRGGNQPQHF.

The chain links TRBV19 to TRBJ2-7; TRBD2 matches at 7 bases. The CDR3 sequence is 13 residues long. With V trimmed by 8 bases and J by 2 bases, 6 bases remained unmatched. Germline-derived CDR1 and CDR2 are LNHDA and SQIVND (reference sequence). The CDR3 DNA reads TGTGCCAGTTCGAGCGGGGCAACCTACGAGCAGTACTTC. Protein: CASSSGATYEQYF. Looking up the rest from reference TRBV19 and TRBJ2-7 gives the full variable domain: DGGITQSPKYLFRKEGQNVTLSCEQNLNHDAMYWYRQDPGQGLRLIYYSQIVNDFQKGDIAEGYSVSREKKESFPLTVTSAQKNPTAFYLCASSSGATYEQYFGPGTRLTVT.

The CDR3 sequence: CASRYSQGGGNTIYF. CDR3 sequence (DNA): TGTGCCAGCAGGTACTCCCAGGGAGGCGGAAACACCATATATTTT. The rearrangement joins TRBV2 to TRBJ1-3, with D possibly matching TRBD1 (5 bases). Germline V gene lookup returns CDR1 SNHLY and CDR2 FYNNEI. The CDR3 is 15 residues long. The ends were cut back, 6 bases at V and 4 bases at J, with 16 bases in the middle.

DNA for the CDR3: TGTGCCAGCAGCGTAGTGTCAGATACGCAGTATTTT. It translates to CASSVVSDTQYF. The chain employs TRBV9 and TRBJ2-3; D is uncertain. Trimming cost V 0 bases and J 4 bases, with 3 bases left between them. CDR3 length: 12 amino acids. In germline, CDR1 is SGDLS, CDR2 YYNGEE. Complete variable domain (other parts from reference TRBV9 and TRBJ2-3): DSGVTQTPKHLITATGQRVTLRCSPRSGDLSVYWYQQSLDQGLQFLIQYYNGEERAKGNILERFSAQQFPDLHSELNLSSLELGDSALYFCASSVVSDTQYFGPGTRLTVL.

The rearrangement links TRBV6-5 to TRBJ2-5; no clear D gene. Looked up from germline, CDR1 is MNHEY and CDR2 is SVGAGI. Trimming shortened V by 6 bases and J by 5 bases, and 19 bases separated the two germline ends. The CDR3 runs 15 residues. CDR3 in DNA: TGTGCCAGCAGCCCCGGGTACCGTGGCGAGGAGACCCAGTACTTC. It specifies CASSPGYRGEETQYF.

V and J are TRBV28 and TRBJ2-3, with 7 bases identical to TRBD1. The CDR3 spans 14 residues. Germline assignment: CDR1 MDHEN and CDR2 SYDVKM. Trimming removed 2 bases from V and 3 bases from J; junction bases left unmatched: 2. CDR3 protein: CASSLQGVTDTQYF. As DNA, the CDR3 is TGTGCCAGCAGTTTACAGGGGGTAACAGATACGCAGTATTTT.

V and J are TRBV13 and TRBJ1-2, with D possibly being TRBD1 (6 bases). Germline lookup yields CDR1 PRHDT and CDR2 FYEKMQ (reference sequence). V was trimmed by 5 bases and J by 8 bases, leaving 18 bases between them. The CDR3 is 14 amino acids. The DNA of the CDR3 is TGTGCCAGCAGCGTAGTGGACAGCGATACGGGCTACACCTTC. As protein: CASSVVDSDTGYTF.

The V and J genes are TRBV29-1 and TRBJ2-7, with 9 bases lining up with TRBD1. Looked up from germline, CDR1 is SQVTM and CDR2 is ANQGSEA. With V trimmed by 5 bases and J by 3 bases, 2 bases remained unmatched. CDR3 length: 12 residues. CDR3 protein: CSVPGQGYEQYF. The CDR3 DNA reads TGCAGCGTTCCGGGACAGGGCTACGAGCAGTACTTC.

The table lists this clone with a few counts. V usage is TRBV10-3 and J usage is TRBJ1-1, with 8 bases aligning to TRBD1. The CDR3 has 15 amino acids. CDR1 and CDR2 from the germline V gene are ENHRY and SYGVKD. V trimming: 6 bases; J trimming: 1 base; junction bases outside the gene matches: 7. The CDR3 nucleotides are TGTGCCATCAGCCTCAGGACAGGGAGGAACACTGAAGCTTTCTTT. Protein sequence: CAISLRTGRNTEAFF.

This clone ranks as medium-sized. J is TRBJ2-7 and V is TRBV6-6; D is unclear. There are 13 residues in the CDR3. Germline CDR1 MNHNY, CDR2 SVGAGI (reference sequence). Trimming left V 0 bases short and J 3 bases short, with 6 bases between. CDR3 nucleotide sequence: TGTGCCAGCAGTTACTCTTTTGGCTACGAGCAGTACTTC. Its protein is CASSYSFGYEQYF.

This sequence joins TRBV9 and TRBJ1-2; D remains unclear. Germline-derived CDR1 and CDR2 are SGDLS and YYNGEE. V gave up 6 bases and J gave up 0 bases, with 12 bases separating them. The CDR3 consists of 14 residues. The DNA for the CDR3 is TGTGCCAGCACCCTGGACGGAGCTAACTATGGCTACACCTTC. It translates to CASTLDGANYGYTF.